The clone carrying this T cell receptor beta chain was observed at least ten times. Relying on iRepertoire HTBI primers and Arm-PCR of CDR3 regions, the team built TCR beta libraries. MiXCR was run by TCRdb on the multiplex PCR reads, yielding one entry per CDR3 protein. The table records about 420,000 distinct CDR3 sequences, about 20% of them present only once. This record belongs to a study of regulatory T cells in long-lasting Graves disease. Indicated time point: persistent/refractory GD, antithyroid drugs over 5 years with positive TRAb. PBMC-extracted RNA yielded the TCR library. A peripheral blood sample, roughly 9 milliliters in volume, was drawn into EDTA tubes. The clonotype originates from a female donor with Graves disease. The specimen was peripheral blood mononuclear cells (PBMCs), collected when the disease was refractory, from a patient treated with antithyroid drugs.

CDR3 nucleotide sequence: TGTGCCAGCAGTGACCTGATGAGAGACAGCCTGCAAGAGACCCAGTACTTC. Its translation is CASSDLMRDSLQETQYF. The chain recombines TRBV28 with TRBJ2-5, with a possible D match to TRBD1 (5 bases). The CDR3 spans 17 residues. Trimming cost V 5 bases and J 2 bases, with 21 bases left between them. Looked up from germline, CDR1 is MDHEN and CDR2 is SYDVKM.